A selection of T cell receptor beta chains follows, all from one sample in a study of cytomegalovirus exposure and HLA in healthy donors. Sequenced by immunoSEQ multiplex PCR; TCRdb stores in-frame clones only, minus some. Of a few hundred thousand clones in the sample, nearly 90% were seen once. The sequenced material came from PBMCs. The receptors originated from a young woman in good health and CMV-seronegative. The CDR3 runs from the conserved cysteine through the conserved F or W. The D gene is left open where the match is weak. A row's size may be missing; if present it is once, few, many or a size class.

J: TRBJ1-1
D: .
size: .
V: TRBV28
CDR3: CASSTSGYTEAFF
DNA: TGTGCCAGCAGTACCTCAGGGTACACTGAAGCTTTCTTT

J: TRBJ2-7
D: TRBD1
size: .
V: TRBV27
CDR3: CASRIDRDYEQYF
DNA: TGTGCCAGCAGAATCGACAGGGACTACGAGCAGTACTTC

J: TRBJ1-5
D: TRBD1
size: few
V: TRBV5-5
CDR3: CASSLAGTAQDQPQHF
DNA: TGTGCCAGCAGCTTGGCTGGGACAGCACAGGATCAGCCCCAGCATTTT

J: TRBJ2-1
D: TRBD1
size: .
V: TRBV14
CDR3: CASSQFGQGNDNEQFF
DNA: TGTGCCAGCAGCCAATTCGGACAGGGCAACGACAATGAGCAGTTCTTC

J: TRBJ1-1
D: .
size: once
V: TRBV18
CDR3: CASSPPEVNTEAFF
DNA: TGTGCCAGCTCACCACCGGAGGTGAACACTGAAGCTTTCTTT

J: TRBJ2-4
D: TRBD1
size: .
V: TRBV7-6
CDR3: CASSATTGSKNIQYF
DNA: TGTGCCAGCAGCGCTACGACAGGGTCCAAAAACATTCAGTACTTC

J: TRBJ2-7
D: .
size: once
V: TRBV11-1
CDR3: CASRQGPYEQYF
DNA: TGTGCCAGCAGGCAGGGTCCCTACGAGCAGTACTTC

J: TRBJ2-5
D: .
size: .
V: TRBV4-1
CDR3: CASSHSPGGVETQYF
DNA: TGCGCCAGCAGCCATTCCCCCGGCGGGGTGGAGACCCAGTACTTC

J: TRBJ1-4
D: TRBD1
size: few
V: TRBV6-6
CDR3: CASMRTGREKLFF
DNA: TGTGCCAGCATGAGGACAGGGAGAGAAAAACTGTTTTTT

J: TRBJ2-4
D: .
size: once
V: TRBV4-1
CDR3: CASSQDYEGLAKNIQYF
DNA: TGCGCCAGCAGCCAAGATTACGAGGGCCTAGCCAAAAACATTCAGTACTTC

J: TRBJ1-1
D: .
size: once
V: TRBV7-8
CDR3: CASSPTANTEAFF
DNA: TGTGCCAGCAGCCCGACAGCTAACACTGAAGCTTTCTTT

J: TRBJ2-2
D: TRBD1
size: .
V: TRBV27
CDR3: CASQTGGNTGELFF
DNA: TGTGCCAGTCAAACAGGGGGCAACACCGGGGAGCTGTTTTTT

J: TRBJ1-5
D: .
size: .
V: TRBV15
CDR3: CATSRAGGNQPQHF
DNA: TGTGCCACCAGCAGGGCCGGAGGCAATCAGCCCCAGCATTTT

J: TRBJ1-1
D: TRBD1
size: .
V: TRBV19
CDR3: CASSPRQGHTEAFF
DNA: TGTGCCAGTAGTCCCCGACAGGGACACACTGAAGCTTTCTTT

J: TRBJ1-2
D: TRBD1
size: .
V: TRBV5-1
CDR3: CASSLWGTGGVSGYTF
DNA: TGCGCCAGCAGCTTGTGGGGAACAGGGGGCGTTAGTGGCTACACCTTC

J: TRBJ1-4
D: .
size: .
V: TRBV4-1
CDR3: CASSPRVVANEKLFF
DNA: TGCGCCAGCAGCCCCCGGGTGGTGGCTAATGAAAAACTGTTTTTT

J: TRBJ1-2
D: .
size: .
V: TRBV29-1
CDR3: CSVETQNTNYGYTF
DNA: TGCAGCGTTGAGACACAGAATACTAACTATGGCTACACCTTC

J: TRBJ1-2
D: .
size: .
V: TRBV28
CDR3: CASSGDSLGDYGYTF
DNA: TGTGCCAGCAGTGGCGACAGTTTAGGGGACTATGGCTACACCTTC

J: TRBJ2-7
D: .
size: .
V: TRBV6-6
CDR3: CASRQDTGGFGYEQYF
DNA: TGTGCCAGCAGACAGGATACAGGTGGTTTTGGGTACGAGCAGTACTTC

J: TRBJ2-1
D: .
size: .
V: TRBV19
CDR3: CASRRTDRSSYNEQFF
DNA: TGTGCCAGTAGAAGAACTGACAGGAGCTCCTACAATGAGCAGTTCTTC

J: TRBJ1-1
D: .
size: .
V: TRBV6-5
CDR3: CASYSEAGTEAFF
DNA: TGTGCCAGCTATTCCGAAGCGGGCACTGAAGCTTTCTTT

J: TRBJ2-5
D: .
size: .
V: TRBV7-9
CDR3: CASSLKGETQYF
DNA: TGTGCCAGCAGCTTAAAGGGGGAGACCCAGTACTTC

J: TRBJ1-5
D: .
size: few
V: TRBV18
CDR3: CASSPPSGNQPQHF
DNA: TGTGCCAGCTCACCACCTTCGGGCAATCAGCCCCAGCATTTT

J: TRBJ2-5
D: .
size: .
V: TRBV4-1
CDR3: CASSHTRWYQETQYF
DNA: TGCGCCAGCAGCCACACCCGGTGGTACCAAGAGACCCAGTACTTC

J: TRBJ1-1
D: .
size: .
V: TRBV25-1
CDR3: CASSELLGLNTEAFF
DNA: TGTGCCAGCAGTGAGCTTTTAGGACTCAACACTGAAGCTTTCTTT

J: TRBJ2-7
D: .
size: .
V: TRBV27
CDR3: CASSFLGPSYEQYF
DNA: TGTGCCAGCAGTTTTTTGGGGCCCTCGTACGAGCAGTACTTC

J: TRBJ1-1
D: TRBD1
size: .
V: TRBV5-1
CDR3: CASSGSLGQGGEAFF
DNA: TGCGCCAGCAGCGGCAGTCTGGGACAGGGAGGTGAAGCTTTCTTT

J: TRBJ2-3
D: .
size: .
V: TRBV4-3
CDR3: CASSQGVTQYF
DNA: TGCGCCAGCAGCCAAGGAGTTACGCAGTATTTT

J: TRBJ1-1
D: .
size: few
V: TRBV19
CDR3: CASMVWSTTEAFF
DNA: TGTGCCAGTATGGTCTGGAGTACCACTGAAGCTTTCTTT

J: TRBJ1-6
D: .
size: .
V: TRBV5-1
CDR3: CASSLVPPTGRTVANSPLHF
DNA: TGCGCCAGCAGCTTGGTGCCCCCTACGGGACGGACAGTGGCTAATTCACCCCTCCACTTT

J: TRBJ2-7
D: .
size: .
V: TRBV4-3
CDR3: CASSQRTAPSYEQYF
DNA: TGCGCCAGCAGCCAACGGACAGCCCCCTCCTACGAGCAGTACTTC

J: TRBJ2-3
D: .
size: .
V: TRBV5-4
CDR3: CAIQADTQYF
DNA: TGTGCCATACAAGCAGATACGCAGTATTTT

J: TRBJ2-5
D: TRBD1
size: .
V: TRBV4-1
CDR3: CASSQHRDRGETQYF
DNA: TGCGCCAGCAGCCAACACCGGGACAGGGGAGAGACCCAGTACTTC

J: TRBJ1-3
D: .
size: .
V: TRBV7-6
CDR3: CASSLGGSSSGNTIYF
DNA: TGTGCCAGCAGCTTAGGAGGTTCCAGCTCTGGAAACACCATATATTTT

J: TRBJ2-7
D: .
size: .
V: TRBV7-9
CDR3: CASSLGRGEQYF
DNA: TGTGCCAGCAGCTTAGGCAGGGGCGAGCAGTACTTC

J: TRBJ2-5
D: TRBD1
size: .
V: TRBV9
CDR3: CASGLGTDQETQYF
DNA: TGTGCCAGCGGGCTGGGGACAGACCAAGAGACCCAGTACTTC

J: TRBJ2-7
D: TRBD2
size: .
V: TRBV4-3
CDR3: CASSPGTSGGEKAEQYF
DNA: TGCGCCAGCAGCCCTGGGACTAGCGGGGGGGAGAAGGCCGAGCAGTACTTC

J: TRBJ1-2
D: TRBD1
size: .
V: TRBV19
CDR3: CASTPGQRPFNYGYTF
DNA: TGTGCCAGTACCCCGGGACAGCGACCTTTTAACTATGGCTACACCTTC

J: TRBJ1-5
D: TRBD1
size: .
V: TRBV9
CDR3: CASSTSQGGQPQHF
DNA: TGTGCCAGCAGCACAAGTCAGGGGGGTCAGCCCCAGCATTTT

J: TRBJ1-1
D: .
size: .
V: TRBV7-9
CDR3: CASSEVSGTEAFF
DNA: TGTGCCAGCAGCGAGGTTTCGGGGACTGAAGCTTTCTTT

J: TRBJ2-5
D: TRBD1
size: .
V: TRBV29-1
CDR3: CSVIPAGTAFQETQYF
DNA: TGCAGCGTTATACCGGCTGGGACAGCTTTCCAAGAGACCCAGTACTTC

J: TRBJ2-5
D: .
size: .
V: TRBV6-5
CDR3: CASGQATGQETQYF
DNA: TGTGCCAGCGGGCAAGCGACAGGTCAAGAGACCCAGTACTTC

J: TRBJ1-6
D: TRBD1
size: few
V: TRBV6-5
CDR3: CASSPDRAGTSPLHF
DNA: TGTGCCAGCAGTCCCGACAGGGCGGGGACCTCACCCCTCCACTTT

J: TRBJ2-2
D: TRBD1
size: once
V: TRBV7-9
CDR3: CASSLDWADRGTGELFF
DNA: TGTGCCAGCAGCTTAGATTGGGCGGACAGGGGCACCGGGGAGCTGTTTTTT

J: TRBJ2-7
D: .
size: .
V: TRBV5-8
CDR3: CASSRGMVRGADEQYF
DNA: TGTGCCAGCAGCAGGGGGATGGTCAGGGGTGCCGACGAGCAGTACTTC

J: TRBJ1-1
D: .
size: .
V: TRBV28
CDR3: CASSLPIMGGTEAFF
DNA: TGTGCCAGCAGTTTACCTATCATGGGGGGCACTGAAGCTTTCTTT

J: TRBJ2-3
D: .
size: once
V: TRBV5-4
CDR3: CASSLAQGLDTQYF
DNA: TGTGCCAGCAGCTTGGCCCAGGGTTTGGATACGCAGTATTTT

J: TRBJ1-5
D: TRBD1
size: .
V: TRBV7-2
CDR3: CASGVEGAGDQPQHF
DNA: TGTGCCAGCGGTGTAGAGGGGGCTGGGGATCAGCCCCAGCATTTT

J: TRBJ1-1
D: TRBD1
size: .
V: TRBV7-9
CDR3: CASSSGQGEGEAFF
DNA: TGTGCCAGCAGCTCGGGACAGGGAGAGGGTGAAGCTTTCTTT

J: TRBJ1-2
D: .
size: once
V: TRBV6-1
CDR3: CASSEAGQGRGYGYTF
DNA: TGTGCCAGCAGTGAAGCGGGGCAGGGGCGCGGCTATGGCTACACCTTC

J: TRBJ2-1
D: TRBD2
size: .
V: TRBV9
CDR3: CASNPGTSGVYEQFF
DNA: TGTGCCAGCAACCCCGGGACTAGCGGGGTATATGAGCAGTTCTTC

J: TRBJ1-5
D: .
size: once
V: TRBV28
CDR3: CASSLWQGEGNQPQHF
DNA: TGTGCCAGCAGTTTATGGCAGGGTGAAGGCAATCAGCCCCAGCATTTT

J: TRBJ1-4
D: .
size: .
V: TRBV7-2
CDR3: CASSLGGGGRNEKLFF
DNA: TGTGCCAGCAGCTTAGGGGGAGGGGGGCGTAATGAAAAACTGTTTTTT

J: TRBJ1-5
D: .
size: .
V: TRBV10-3
CDR3: CAISESLEVSKGHF
DNA: TGTGCCATCAGTGAGTCCCTCGAGGTTTCCAAAGGGCATTTT

J: TRBJ1-4
D: TRBD1
size: .
V: TRBV18
CDR3: CASSPPVFEGATNEKLFF
DNA: TGTGCCAGCTCACCACCGGTATTTGAGGGGGCGACTAATGAAAAACTGTTTTTT